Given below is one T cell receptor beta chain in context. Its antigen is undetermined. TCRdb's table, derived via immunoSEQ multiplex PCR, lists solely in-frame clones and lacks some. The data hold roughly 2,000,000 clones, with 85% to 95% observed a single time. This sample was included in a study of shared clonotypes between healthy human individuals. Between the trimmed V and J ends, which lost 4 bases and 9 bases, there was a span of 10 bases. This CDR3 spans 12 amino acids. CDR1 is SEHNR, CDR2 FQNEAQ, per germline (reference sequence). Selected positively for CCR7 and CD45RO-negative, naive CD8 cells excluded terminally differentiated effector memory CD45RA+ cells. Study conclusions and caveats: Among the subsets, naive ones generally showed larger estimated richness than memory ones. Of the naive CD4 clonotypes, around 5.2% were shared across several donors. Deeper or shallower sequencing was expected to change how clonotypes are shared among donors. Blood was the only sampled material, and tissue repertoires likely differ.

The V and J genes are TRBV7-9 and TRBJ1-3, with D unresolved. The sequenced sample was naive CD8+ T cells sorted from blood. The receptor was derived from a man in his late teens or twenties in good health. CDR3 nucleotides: TGTGCCAGCAGCTCCGGTGGTGGCACCATATATTTT. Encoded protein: CASSSGGGTIYF.